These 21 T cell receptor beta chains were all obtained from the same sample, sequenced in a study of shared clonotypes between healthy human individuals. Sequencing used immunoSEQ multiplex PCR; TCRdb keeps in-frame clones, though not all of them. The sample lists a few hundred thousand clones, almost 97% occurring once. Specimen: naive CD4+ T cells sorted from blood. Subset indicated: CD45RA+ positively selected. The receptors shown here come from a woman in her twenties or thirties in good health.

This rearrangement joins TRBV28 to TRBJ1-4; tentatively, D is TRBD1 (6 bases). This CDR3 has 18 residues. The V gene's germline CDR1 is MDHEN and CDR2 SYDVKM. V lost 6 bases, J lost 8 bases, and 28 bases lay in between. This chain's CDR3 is CASSPAGTGGGAGEKLFF. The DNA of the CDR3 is TGTGCCAGCAGCCCCGCGGGCACTGGGGGGGGCGCCGGGGAAAAACTGTTTTTT.

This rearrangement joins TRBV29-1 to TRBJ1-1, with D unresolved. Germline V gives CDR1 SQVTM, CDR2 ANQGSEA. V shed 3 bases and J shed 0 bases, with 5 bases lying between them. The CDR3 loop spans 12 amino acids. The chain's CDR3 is CSVDGLNTEAFF. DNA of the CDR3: TGCAGCGTTGACGGCTTGAACACTGAAGCTTTCTTT.

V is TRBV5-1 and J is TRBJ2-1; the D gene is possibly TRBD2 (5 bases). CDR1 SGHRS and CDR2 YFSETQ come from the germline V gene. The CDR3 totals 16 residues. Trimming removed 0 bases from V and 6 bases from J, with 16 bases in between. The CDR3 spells CASSLVSREPSNEQFF. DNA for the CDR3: TGCGCCAGCAGCTTGGTTTCGAGGGAACCCTCCAATGAGCAGTTCTTC.

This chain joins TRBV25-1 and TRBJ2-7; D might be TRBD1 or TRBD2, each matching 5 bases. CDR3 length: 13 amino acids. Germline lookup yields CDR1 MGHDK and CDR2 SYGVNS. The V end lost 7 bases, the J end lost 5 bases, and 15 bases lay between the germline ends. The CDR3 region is CASTGMGRDEQYF. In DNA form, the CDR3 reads TGTGCCAGCACGGGAATGGGGCGCGACGAGCAGTACTTC.

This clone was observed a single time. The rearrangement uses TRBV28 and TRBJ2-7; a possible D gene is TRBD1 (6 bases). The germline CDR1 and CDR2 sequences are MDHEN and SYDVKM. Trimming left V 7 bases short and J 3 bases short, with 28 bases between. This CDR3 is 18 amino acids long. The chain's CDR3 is CASTPTGSQGSSLYEQYF. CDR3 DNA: TGTGCCAGCACCCCAACTGGGAGTCAGGGGAGTTCTCTCTACGAGCAGTACTTC.

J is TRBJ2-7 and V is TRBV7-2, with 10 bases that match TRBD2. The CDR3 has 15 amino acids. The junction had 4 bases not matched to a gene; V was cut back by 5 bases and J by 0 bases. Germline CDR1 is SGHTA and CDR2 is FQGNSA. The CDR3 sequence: CASSARLAGSYEQYF. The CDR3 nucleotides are TGTGCCAGCAGCGCCCGACTAGCGGGCTCCTACGAGCAGTACTTC.

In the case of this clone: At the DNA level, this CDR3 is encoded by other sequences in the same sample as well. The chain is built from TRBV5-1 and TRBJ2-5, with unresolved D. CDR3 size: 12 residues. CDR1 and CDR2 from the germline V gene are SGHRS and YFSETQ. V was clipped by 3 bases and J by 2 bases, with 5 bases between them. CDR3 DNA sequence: TGCGCCAGCAGCTCCAGTCAAGAGACCCAGTACTTC. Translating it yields CASSSSQETQYF.

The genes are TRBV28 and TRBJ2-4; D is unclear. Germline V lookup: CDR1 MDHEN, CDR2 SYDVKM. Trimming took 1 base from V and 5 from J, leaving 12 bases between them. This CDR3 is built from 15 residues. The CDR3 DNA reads TGTGCCAGCAGTTTATATAGGACGTCTCAAAACATTCAGTACTTC. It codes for CASSLYRTSQNIQYF. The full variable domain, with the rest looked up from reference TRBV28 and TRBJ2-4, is DVKVTQSSRYLVKRTGEKVFLECVQDMDHENMFWYRQDPGLGLRLIYFSYDVKMKEKGDIPEGYSVSREKKERFSLILESASTNQTSMYLCASSLYRTSQNIQYFGAGTRLSVL.

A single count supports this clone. In DNA form, the CDR3 reads TGTGCCAGCAGTTTATCCCTGTTCGGGACAGAGAACTATGGCTACACCTTC. This sequence encodes CASSLSLFGTENYGYTF. This rearrangement joins TRBV28 to TRBJ1-2, with 7 bases matching TRBD1. The CDR3 has 17 amino acids. Per germline, CDR1 MDHEN and CDR2 SYDVKM. V was clipped by 1 base and J by 2 bases; unmatched bases: 10.

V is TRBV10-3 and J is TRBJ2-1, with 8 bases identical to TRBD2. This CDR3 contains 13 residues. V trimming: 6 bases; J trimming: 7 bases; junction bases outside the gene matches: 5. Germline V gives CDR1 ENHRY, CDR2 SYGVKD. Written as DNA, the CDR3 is TGTGCCATCAGGGCTAGCGGGCCTAATGAGCAGTTCTTC. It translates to CAIRASGPNEQFF.

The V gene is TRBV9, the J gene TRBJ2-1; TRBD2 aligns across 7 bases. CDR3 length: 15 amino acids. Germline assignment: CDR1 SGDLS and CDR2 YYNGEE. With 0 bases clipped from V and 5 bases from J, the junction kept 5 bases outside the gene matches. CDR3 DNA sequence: TGTGCCAGCAGCGTAGTGGCGGGAGCTAACAATGAGCAGTTCTTC. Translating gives CASSVVAGANNEQFF.

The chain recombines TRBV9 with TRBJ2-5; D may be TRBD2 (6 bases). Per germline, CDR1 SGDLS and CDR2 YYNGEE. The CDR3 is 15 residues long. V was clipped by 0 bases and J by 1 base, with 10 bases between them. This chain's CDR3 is CASSVAGASQETQYF. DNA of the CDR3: TGTGCCAGCAGCGTAGCGGGAGCGAGCCAAGAGACCCAGTACTTC. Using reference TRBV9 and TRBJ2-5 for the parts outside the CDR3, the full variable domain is DSGVTQTPKHLITATGQRVTLRCSPRSGDLSVYWYQQSLDQGLQFLIQYYNGEERAKGNILERFSAQQFPDLHSELNLSSLELGDSALYFCASSVAGASQETQYFGPGTRLLVL.

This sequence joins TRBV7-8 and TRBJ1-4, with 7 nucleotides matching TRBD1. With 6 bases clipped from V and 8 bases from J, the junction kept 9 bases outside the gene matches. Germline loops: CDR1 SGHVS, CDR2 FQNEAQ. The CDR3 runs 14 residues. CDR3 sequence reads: CASSIRGLDEKLFF. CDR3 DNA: TGTGCCAGCAGTATAAGGGGGCTTGACGAAAAACTGTTTTTT. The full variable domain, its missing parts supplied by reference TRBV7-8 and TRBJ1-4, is GAGVSQSPRYKVAKRGQDVALRCDPISGHVSLFWYQQALGQGPEFLTYFQNEAQLDKSGLPSDRFFAERPEGSVSTLKIQRTQQEDSAVYLCASSIRGLDEKLFFGSGTQLSVL.

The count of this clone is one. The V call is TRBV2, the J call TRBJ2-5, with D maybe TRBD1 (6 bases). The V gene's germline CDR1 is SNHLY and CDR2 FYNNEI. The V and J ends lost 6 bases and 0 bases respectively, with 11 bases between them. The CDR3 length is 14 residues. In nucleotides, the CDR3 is TGTGCCAGCAGACGAGACAGGTACCAAGAGACCCAGTACTTC. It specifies CASRRDRYQETQYF.

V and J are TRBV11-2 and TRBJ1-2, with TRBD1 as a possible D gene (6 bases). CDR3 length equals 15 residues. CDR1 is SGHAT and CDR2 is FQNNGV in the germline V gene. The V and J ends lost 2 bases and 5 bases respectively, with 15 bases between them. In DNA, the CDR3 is TGTGCCAGCAGCTTATCGGGGGCTCCTCAGTATGGCTACACCTTC. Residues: CASSLSGAPQYGYTF.

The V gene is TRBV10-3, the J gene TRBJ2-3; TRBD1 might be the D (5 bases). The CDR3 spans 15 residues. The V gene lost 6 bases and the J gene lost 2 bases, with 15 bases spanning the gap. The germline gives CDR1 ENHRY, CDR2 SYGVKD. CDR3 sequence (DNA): TGTGCCATCAGCCGAATTTTGGACACCACAGATACGCAGTATTTT. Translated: CAISRILDTTDTQYF.

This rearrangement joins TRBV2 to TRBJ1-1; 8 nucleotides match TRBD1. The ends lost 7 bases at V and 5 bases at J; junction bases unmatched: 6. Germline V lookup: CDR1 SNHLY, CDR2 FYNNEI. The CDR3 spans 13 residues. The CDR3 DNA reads TGTGCCAGCACCGAACAGGGGGGGACTGAAGCTTTCTTT. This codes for CASTEQGGTEAFF.

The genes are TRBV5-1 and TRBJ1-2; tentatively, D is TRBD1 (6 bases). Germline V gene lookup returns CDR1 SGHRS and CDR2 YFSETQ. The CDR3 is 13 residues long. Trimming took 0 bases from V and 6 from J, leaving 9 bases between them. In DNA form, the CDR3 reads TGCGCCAGCAGCTTGGGCAGGGACAATGGCTACACCTTC. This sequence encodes CASSLGRDNGYTF. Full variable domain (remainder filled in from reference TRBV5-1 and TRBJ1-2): KAGVTQTPRYLIKTRGQQVTLSCSPISGHRSVSWYQQTPGQGLQFLFEYFSETQRNKGNFPGRFSGRQFSNSRSEMNVSTLELGDSALYLCASSLGRDNGYTFGSGTRLTVV.

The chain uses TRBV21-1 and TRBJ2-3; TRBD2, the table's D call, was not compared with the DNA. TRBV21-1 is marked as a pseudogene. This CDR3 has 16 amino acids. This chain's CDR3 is CASSKVLAGVPDTQYF. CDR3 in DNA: TGTGCCAGCAGCAAAGTTTTAGCGGGAGTTCCAGATACGCAGTATTTT.

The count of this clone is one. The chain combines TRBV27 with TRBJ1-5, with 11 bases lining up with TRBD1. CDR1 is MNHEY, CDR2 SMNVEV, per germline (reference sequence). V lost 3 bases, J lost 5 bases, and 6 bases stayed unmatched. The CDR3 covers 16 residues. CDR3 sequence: CASSFFGTGGHQPQHF. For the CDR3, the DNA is TGTGCCAGCAGTTTTTTTGGGACAGGGGGTCATCAGCCCCAGCATTTT.

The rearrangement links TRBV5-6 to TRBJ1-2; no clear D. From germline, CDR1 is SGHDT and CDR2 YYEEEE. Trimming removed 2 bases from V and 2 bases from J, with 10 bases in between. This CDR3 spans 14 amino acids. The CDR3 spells CASSFTGPNYGYTF. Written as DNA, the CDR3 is TGTGCCAGCAGCTTTACTGGACCGAACTATGGCTACACCTTC.